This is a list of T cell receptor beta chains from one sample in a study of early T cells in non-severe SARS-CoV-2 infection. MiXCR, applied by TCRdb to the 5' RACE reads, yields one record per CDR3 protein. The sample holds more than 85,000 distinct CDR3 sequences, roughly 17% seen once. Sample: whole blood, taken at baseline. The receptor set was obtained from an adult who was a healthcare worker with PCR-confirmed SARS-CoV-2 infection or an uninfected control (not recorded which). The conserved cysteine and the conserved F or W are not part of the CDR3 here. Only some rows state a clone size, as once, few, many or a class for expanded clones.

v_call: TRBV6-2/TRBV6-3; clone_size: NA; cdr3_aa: ASSDVDRRGY
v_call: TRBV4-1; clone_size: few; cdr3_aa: ASSQRTGDEQF
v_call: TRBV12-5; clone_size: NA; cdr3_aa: ASGFDQPQH
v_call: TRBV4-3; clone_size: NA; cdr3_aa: ASSQDRGSPYEQY
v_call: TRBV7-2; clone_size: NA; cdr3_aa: ASSFGQHTDTQY
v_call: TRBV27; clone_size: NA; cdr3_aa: ASKGGGTEAF
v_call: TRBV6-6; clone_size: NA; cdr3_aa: ASRRDSKYEQY
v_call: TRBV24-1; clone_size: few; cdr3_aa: ATSDPGHHTDTQY
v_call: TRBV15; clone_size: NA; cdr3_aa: ATSTSRAALANTQY
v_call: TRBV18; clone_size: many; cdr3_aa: ASTIGGSPYEQY
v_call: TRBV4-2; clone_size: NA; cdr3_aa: ASSQEGLNEQF
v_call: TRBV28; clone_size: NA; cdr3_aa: ASSTGQRQNIQY
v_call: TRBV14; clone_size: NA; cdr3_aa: ASSQEGGGPEAF
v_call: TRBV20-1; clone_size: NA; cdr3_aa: SARDHYEQY
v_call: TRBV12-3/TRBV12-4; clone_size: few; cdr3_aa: ASSPNLDWNQPQH
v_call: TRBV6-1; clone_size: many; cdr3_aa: ASSQNPQWSDNQPQH
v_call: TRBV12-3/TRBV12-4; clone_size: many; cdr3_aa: ASRRQGKDGYT
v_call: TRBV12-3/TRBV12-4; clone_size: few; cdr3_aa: ASSFSGSSGNTIY
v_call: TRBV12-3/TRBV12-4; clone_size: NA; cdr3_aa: ASSLSGNTYEQY
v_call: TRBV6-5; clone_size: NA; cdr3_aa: ASSYQVAGVGEQY
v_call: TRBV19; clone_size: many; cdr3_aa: ASSDLSNTEAF
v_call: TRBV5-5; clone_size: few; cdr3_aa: ASSHHYEQY
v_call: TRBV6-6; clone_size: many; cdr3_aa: ASSYGTGNTIY
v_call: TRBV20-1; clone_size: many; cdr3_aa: SASSGKAF
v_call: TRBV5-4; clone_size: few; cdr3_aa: ASSPQPRVDTQY
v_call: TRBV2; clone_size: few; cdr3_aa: ASSEMYGSNTGELF
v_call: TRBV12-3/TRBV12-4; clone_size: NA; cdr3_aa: ASSLSRSYNEQF
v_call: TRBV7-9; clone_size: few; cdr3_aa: ASGVQETQY
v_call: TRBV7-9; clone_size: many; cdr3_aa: ASSLNSVNEQF
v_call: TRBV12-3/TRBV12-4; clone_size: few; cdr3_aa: ASSFNRPNTEAF
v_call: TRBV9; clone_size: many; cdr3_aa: ASSPTGTSGGGFYNEQF
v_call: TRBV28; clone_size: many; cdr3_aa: ASSLLKGQPQH
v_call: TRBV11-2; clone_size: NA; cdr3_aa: ASSPDRGLAGNNEQF
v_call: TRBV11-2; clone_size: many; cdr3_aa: ASSLEQSTDTQY
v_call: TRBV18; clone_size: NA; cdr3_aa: ASSPLSRNTIY
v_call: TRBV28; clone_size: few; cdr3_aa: ASRLTSGQPQH
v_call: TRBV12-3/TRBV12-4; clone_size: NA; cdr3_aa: AGEQGTETQY
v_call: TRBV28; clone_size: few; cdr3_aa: ASSLHLASVPHTDTQY
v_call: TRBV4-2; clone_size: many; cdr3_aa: ASSQDASGGANEQY
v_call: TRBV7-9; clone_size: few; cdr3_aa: ASRSRVPADTQY
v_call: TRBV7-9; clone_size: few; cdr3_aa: ASSPDLSEQY
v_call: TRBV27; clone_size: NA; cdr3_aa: ASTEAGRGGSSPLH
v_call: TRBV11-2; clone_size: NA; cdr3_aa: ASSPFWGTTYEQY
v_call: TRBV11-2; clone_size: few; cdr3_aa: ASIGSRRFSSYNEQF
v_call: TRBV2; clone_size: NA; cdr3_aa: ASSVGEGNQPQH
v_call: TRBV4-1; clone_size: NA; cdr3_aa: ASSQDRLAVYNEQF
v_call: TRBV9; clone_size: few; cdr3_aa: ASSGTPPYGELF